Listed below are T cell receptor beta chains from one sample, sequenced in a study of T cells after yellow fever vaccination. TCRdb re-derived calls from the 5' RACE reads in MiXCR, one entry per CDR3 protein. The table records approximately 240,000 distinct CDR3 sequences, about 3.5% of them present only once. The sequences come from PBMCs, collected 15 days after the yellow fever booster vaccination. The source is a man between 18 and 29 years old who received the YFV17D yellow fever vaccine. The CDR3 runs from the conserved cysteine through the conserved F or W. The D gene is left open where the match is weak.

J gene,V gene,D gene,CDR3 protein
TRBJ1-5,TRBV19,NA,CASNPGGQPNQPQHF
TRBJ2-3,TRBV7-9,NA,CASSMRAATDTQYF
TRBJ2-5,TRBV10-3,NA,CATAGETQYF
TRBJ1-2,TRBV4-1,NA,CASSQGDFLIYGYTF
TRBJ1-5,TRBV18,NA,CASSPSNSNQPQHF
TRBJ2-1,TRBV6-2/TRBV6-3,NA,CASSYYSMGSYNEQFF
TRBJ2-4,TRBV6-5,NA,CASQKGGLNIQYF
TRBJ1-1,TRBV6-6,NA,CASSSRGMNTEAFF
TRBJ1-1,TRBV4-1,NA,CASSQGLGVRNTEAFF
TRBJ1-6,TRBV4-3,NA,CASSQAGPISPLHF
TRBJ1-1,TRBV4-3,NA,CASSPSLMNTEAFF
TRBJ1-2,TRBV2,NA,CASSDGWRGDYGYTF
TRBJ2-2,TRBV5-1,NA,CASSIQGPNTGELFF
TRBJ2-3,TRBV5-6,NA,CASSSPGQDPADTQYF
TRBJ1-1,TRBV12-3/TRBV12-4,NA,CASSLIRKNTEAFF
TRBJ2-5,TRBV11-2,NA,CASSLRAGVPRETQYF
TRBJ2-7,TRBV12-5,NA,CASGLVLKQANSYEQYF
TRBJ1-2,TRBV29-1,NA,CSVELNYGYTF
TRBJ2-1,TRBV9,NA,CASSVNVANEQFF
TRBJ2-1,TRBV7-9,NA,CAIRPGAGEQFF
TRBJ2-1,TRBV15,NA,CATSSRPGAKYNEQFF
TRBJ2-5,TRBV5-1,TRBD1,CASSFPGGETQYF
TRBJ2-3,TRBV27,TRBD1,CASSLFHDRDADTQYF
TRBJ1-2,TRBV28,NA,CASSLLSALNYGYTF
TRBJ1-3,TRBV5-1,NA,CASSLAGRASGNTIYF
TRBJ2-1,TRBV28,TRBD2,CASRVREGQFF
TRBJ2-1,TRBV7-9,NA,CASPGRGPLDEQFF
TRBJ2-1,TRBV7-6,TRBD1,CASSLAGGQGFDEQFF